This TCR beta chain was observed in a study of control samples from healthy donors and cancer patients. The V gene's germline CDR1 is SGHVS and CDR2 FQNEAQ. This CDR3 has 14 amino acids. The trim removed 3 bases at V and 2 bases at J, leaving 0 bases unmatched. Libraries were prepared by immunoSEQ multiplex PCR; TCRdb keeps only in-frame clonotypes and omits some of them. Of around 120,000 clones detected, roughly 86% appear once; the ten largest clones hold 2.9%. This sequence joins TRBV7-8 and TRBJ1-3, with 8 nucleotides matching TRBD1. This clonotype originated in a man aged 60 to 75 in good health. Sequenced input: blood. The CDR3 bases are TGTGCCAGCAGCTTGGACAGGGCTGGAAACACCATATATTTT. Residues: CASSLDRAGNTIYF.